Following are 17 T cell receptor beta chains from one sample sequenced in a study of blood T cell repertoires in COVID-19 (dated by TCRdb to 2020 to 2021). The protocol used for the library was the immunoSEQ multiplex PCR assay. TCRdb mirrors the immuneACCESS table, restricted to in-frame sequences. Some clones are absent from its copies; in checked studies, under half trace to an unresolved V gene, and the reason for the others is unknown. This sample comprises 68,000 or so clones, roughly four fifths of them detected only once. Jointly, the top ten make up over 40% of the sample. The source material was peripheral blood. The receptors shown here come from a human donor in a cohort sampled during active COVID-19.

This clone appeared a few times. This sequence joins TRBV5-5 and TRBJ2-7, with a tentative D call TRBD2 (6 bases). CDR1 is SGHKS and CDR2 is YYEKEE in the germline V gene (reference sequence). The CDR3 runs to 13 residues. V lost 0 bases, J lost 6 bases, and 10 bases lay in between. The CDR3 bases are TGTGCCAGCAGCTTGGCGGGGGTACCCGAGCAGTACTTC. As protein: CASSLAGVPEQYF.

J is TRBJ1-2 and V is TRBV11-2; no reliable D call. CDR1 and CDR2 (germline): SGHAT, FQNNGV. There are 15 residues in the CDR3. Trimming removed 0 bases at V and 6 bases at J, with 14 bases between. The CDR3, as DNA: TGTGCCAGCAGCTTAGAGACCACCCTACAGAATGGCTACACCTTC. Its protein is CASSLETTLQNGYTF.

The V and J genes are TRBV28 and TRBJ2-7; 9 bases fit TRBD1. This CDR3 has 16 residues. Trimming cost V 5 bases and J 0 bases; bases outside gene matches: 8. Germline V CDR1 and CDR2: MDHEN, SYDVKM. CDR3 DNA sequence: TGTGCCAGCAGTGCGCGGACAGGGGCCTCCTCCTACGAGCAGTACTTC. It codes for CASSARTGASSYEQYF.

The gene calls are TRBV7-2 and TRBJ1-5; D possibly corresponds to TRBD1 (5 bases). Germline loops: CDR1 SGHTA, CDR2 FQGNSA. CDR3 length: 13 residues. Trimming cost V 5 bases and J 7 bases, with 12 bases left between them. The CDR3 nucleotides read TGTGCCAGCAGCCCCAGCTCAGGGCAGCCCCAGCATTTT. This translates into CASSPSSGQPQHF.

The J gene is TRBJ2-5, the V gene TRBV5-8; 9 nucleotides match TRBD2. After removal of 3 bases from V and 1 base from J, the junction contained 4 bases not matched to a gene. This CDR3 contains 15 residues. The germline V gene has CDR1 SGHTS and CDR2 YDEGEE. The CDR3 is CASSSQGLAQETQYF. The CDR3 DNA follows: TGTGCCAGCAGCTCCCAGGGACTAGCCCAAGAGACCCAGTACTTC.

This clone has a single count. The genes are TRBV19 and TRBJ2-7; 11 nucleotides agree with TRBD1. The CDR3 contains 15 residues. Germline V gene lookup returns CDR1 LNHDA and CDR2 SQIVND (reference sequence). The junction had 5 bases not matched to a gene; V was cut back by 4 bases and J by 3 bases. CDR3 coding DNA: TGTGCCAGTAGTAGCCCGGGACAGGGGGACTACGAGCAGTACTTC. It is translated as CASSSPGQGDYEQYF.

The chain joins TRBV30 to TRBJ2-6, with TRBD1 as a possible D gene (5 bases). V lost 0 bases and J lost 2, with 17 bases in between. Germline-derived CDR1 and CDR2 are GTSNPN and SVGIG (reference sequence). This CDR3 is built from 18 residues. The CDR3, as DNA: TGTGCCTGGAGTGTACTCGGGCAGGGATTCCCTGGGGCCAACGTCCTGACTTTC. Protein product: CAWSVLGQGFPGANVLTF.

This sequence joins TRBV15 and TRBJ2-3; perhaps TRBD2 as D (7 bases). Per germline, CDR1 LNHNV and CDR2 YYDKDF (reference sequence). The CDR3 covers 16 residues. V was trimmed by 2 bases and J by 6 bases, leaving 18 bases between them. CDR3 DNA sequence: TGTGCCACCAGCAGATATGGCGGGGGCGCCCGGGATACGCAGTATTTT. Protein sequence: CATSRYGGGARDTQYF.

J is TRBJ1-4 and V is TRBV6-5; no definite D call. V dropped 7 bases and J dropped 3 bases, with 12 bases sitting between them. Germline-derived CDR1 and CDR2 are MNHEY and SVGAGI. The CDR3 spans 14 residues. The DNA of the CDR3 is TGTGCCAGCACCGAGGGCAGTGCTAATGAAAAACTGTTTTTT. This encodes CASTEGSANEKLFF.

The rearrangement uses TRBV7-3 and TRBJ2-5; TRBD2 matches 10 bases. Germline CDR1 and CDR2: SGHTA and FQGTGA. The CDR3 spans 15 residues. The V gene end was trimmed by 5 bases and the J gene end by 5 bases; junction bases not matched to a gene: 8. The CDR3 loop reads CASSPSGGVRETQYF. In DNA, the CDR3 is TGTGCCAGCAGCCCGAGCGGGGGGGTCAGGGAGACCCAGTACTTC.

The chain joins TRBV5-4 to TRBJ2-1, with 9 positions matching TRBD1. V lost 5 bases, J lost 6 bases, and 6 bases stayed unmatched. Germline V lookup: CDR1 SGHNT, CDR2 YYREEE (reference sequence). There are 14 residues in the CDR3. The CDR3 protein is CASRTGTGLNEQFF. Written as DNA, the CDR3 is TGTGCCAGCAGAACCGGGACAGGGCTCAATGAGCAGTTCTTC.

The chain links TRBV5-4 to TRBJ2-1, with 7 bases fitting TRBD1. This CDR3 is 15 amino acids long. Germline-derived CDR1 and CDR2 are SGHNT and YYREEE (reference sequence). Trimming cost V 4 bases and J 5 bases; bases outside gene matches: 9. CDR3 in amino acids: CASSHRQGTDNEQFF. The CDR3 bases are TGTGCCAGCAGCCATCGACAGGGAACGGACAATGAGCAGTTCTTC.

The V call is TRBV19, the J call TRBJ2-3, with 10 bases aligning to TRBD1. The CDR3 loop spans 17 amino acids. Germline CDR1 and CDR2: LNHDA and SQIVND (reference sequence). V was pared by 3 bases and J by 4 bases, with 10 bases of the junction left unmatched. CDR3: CASSISGTGVPSDTQYF. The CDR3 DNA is TGTGCCAGTAGTATTTCGGGGACAGGGGTACCCTCAGATACGCAGTATTTT.

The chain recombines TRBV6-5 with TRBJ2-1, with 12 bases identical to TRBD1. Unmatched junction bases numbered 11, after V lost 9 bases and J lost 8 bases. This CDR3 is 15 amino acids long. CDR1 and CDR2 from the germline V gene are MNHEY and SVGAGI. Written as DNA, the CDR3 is TGTGCCAGTAGAAACAGGGACAGGGGGCACGATGAGCAGTTCTTC. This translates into CASRNRDRGHDEQFF.

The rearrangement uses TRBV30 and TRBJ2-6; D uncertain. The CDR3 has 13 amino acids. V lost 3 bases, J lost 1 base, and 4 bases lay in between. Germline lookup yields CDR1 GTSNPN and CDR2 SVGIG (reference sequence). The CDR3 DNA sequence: TGTGCCTGGAGAACTTCTGGGGCCAACGTCCTGACTTTC. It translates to CAWRTSGANVLTF.

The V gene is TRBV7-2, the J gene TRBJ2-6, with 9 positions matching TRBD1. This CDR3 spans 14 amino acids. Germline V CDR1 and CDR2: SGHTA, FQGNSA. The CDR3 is CGGQGTTGANVLTF. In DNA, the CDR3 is TGTGGGGGACAGGGCACTACTGGGGCCAACGTCCTGACTTTC.

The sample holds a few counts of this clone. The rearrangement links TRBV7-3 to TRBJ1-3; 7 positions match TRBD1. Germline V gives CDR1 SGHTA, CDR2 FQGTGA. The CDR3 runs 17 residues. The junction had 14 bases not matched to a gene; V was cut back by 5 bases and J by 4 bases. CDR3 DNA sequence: TGTGCCAGCAGCCCACAGCACGGCGGGACAGCCGGAAACACCATATATTTT. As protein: CASSPQHGGTAGNTIYF.